These 21 T cell receptor beta chains came from one sample sequenced in a study of a mutant IDH1 vaccine in newly diagnosed glioma. Method: immunoSEQ multiplex PCR; TCRdb's copy keeps in-frame clones and lacks some. The sample includes about 68,000 clones, 79% of them seen just once. Time point: baseline, week 1 (first vaccination visit). Regarding treatment: pre-vaccination baseline after standard-of-care therapy. This specimen was PBMCs, taken from a glioma patient treated with radiotherapy, temozolomide or both. The origin of the receptors is a man in his fifties or sixties with glioma.

The chain combines TRBV14 with TRBJ2-5; D unresolved. V lost 1 base and J lost 5, with 14 bases in between. The CDR3 is made up of 15 amino acids. The V gene's germline CDR1 is SGHDN and CDR2 FVKESK. Here the CDR3 DNA reads TGTGCCAGCAGCCAAGCGCAATCCCCTGCCGAGACCCAGTACTTC. This sequence encodes CASSQAQSPAETQYF.

CDR3 nucleotide sequence: TGTGCCAGCAGTGATAGGGCCCAAGCCGGGGAGACCCAGTACTTC. Translating it yields CASSDRAQAGETQYF. This chain connects TRBV25-1 to TRBJ2-5; no firm D call. The germline V gene has CDR1 MGHDK and CDR2 SYGVNS. The CDR3 extends over 15 amino acids. V was shortened by 3 bases and J by 5 bases, with 16 bases between the two germline ends.

The genes are TRBV18 and TRBJ2-7; maybe TRBD2 (6 bases). V lost 1 base and J 5 bases, leaving 15 bases between the germline ends. The germline CDR1 and CDR2 sequences are KGHSH and LQKENI. CDR3 length: 15 residues. The DNA for the CDR3 is TGTGCCAGCTCACCACGGCAGGGAGGTTTCGACGAGCAGTACTTC. This gives the protein CASSPRQGGFDEQYF.

The J gene is TRBJ2-3, the V gene TRBV6-1, with D uncertain. Germline CDR1 MNHNS, CDR2 SASEGT. This CDR3 has 13 amino acids. Trimming stripped 2 bases from V and 2 bases from J, with 5 bases between. The CDR3 nucleotides are TGTGCCAGCAGTGAACAGGACACAGATACGCAGTATTTT. This sequence encodes CASSEQDTDTQYF.

The rearrangement joins TRBV29-1 to TRBJ1-2; 11 nucleotides match TRBD1. From germline, CDR1 is SQVTM and CDR2 ANQGSEA. The CDR3 is 14 residues long. V shed 6 bases and J 5 bases; nucleotides not matched to a gene: 8. Written as DNA, the CDR3 is TGCAGCGTGGACAGGACAGGGGGCGGGTATGGCTACACCTTC. It yields the protein CSVDRTGGGYGYTF.

The CDR3 coding sequence is TGTGCCATCAGGGGGACAGGGGGTCAGCCCCAGCATTTT. Residues: CAIRGTGGQPQHF. The chain uses TRBV10-3 and TRBJ1-5, with TRBD1 matching 11 bases. The CDR3 loop spans 13 amino acids. J gave up 6 bases and V 6 bases, and 1 base lay outside the gene matches. Germline CDR1 is ENHRY and CDR2 is SYGVKD.

The chain combines TRBV7-9 with TRBJ2-1; D is perhaps TRBD2 (6 bases). Germline V gene data show CDR1 as SEHNR and CDR2 as FQNEAQ (reference sequence). This CDR3 region has 15 residues. V lost 5 bases, J lost 5 bases, and 16 bases lay in between. The CDR3 sequence is CASSPGGRAHNEQFF. The DNA for the CDR3 is TGTGCCAGCAGCCCTGGGGGGAGAGCACACAATGAGCAGTTCTTC. The variable domain in full, completed from reference TRBV7-9 and TRBJ2-1, reads DTGVSQNPRHKITKRGQNVTFRCDPISEHNRLYWYRQTLGQGPEFLTYFQNEAQLEKSRLLSDRFSAERPKGSFSTLEIQRTEQGDSAMYLCASSPGGRAHNEQFFGPGTRLTVL.

The chain couples TRBV9 to TRBJ2-5, with D unresolved. The CDR3 has 12 amino acids. The germline V gene has CDR1 SGDLS and CDR2 YYNGEE. Deletions cut 7 bases from V and 5 bases from J, with 12 bases between. The CDR3 here is CASGDRSETQYF. The DNA for the CDR3 is TGTGCCAGCGGTGATAGGTCCGAGACCCAGTACTTC.

The genes are TRBV5-4 and TRBJ1-3; D call uncertain. In germline, CDR1 is SGHNT, CDR2 YYREEE (reference sequence). Deletions cut 1 base from V and 0 bases from J, with 5 bases between. The length of the CDR3 is 14 residues. The CDR3 coding sequence is TGTGCCAGCAGCTTGCCAGACTCTGGAAACACCATATATTTT. Translating gives CASSLPDSGNTIYF.

V and J are TRBV19 and TRBJ2-1, with D tentatively TRBD1 (6 bases). Germline CDR1 LNHDA, CDR2 SQIVND (reference sequence). V was shortened by 6 bases and J by 4 bases, with 13 bases between the two germline ends. The CDR3 is made up of 14 amino acids. The DNA of the CDR3 is TGTGCCAGTAGAGGGGGACAAGATTACAATGAGCAGTTCTTC. This encodes CASRGGQDYNEQFF.

V and J are TRBV6-5 and TRBJ2-1; the D call may be TRBD1 or TRBD2 (5 bases each). The CDR3 has 15 amino acids. Trimming left V 0 bases short and J 7 bases short, with 13 bases between. Germline V gene data show CDR1 as MNHEY and CDR2 as SVGAGI. CDR3 region: CASSYSPGRGNEQFF. The CDR3 DNA is TGTGCCAGCAGTTACTCCCCGGGACGAGGAAATGAGCAGTTCTTC.

The gene calls are TRBV10-1 and TRBJ2-1; D is perhaps TRBD1 or TRBD2 (6 bases each). Germline V lookup: CDR1 WNHNN, CDR2 SYGVQD (reference sequence). Trimming pared 6 bases from V and 15 bases from J, leaving 21 bases between. The CDR3 runs 13 residues. CDR3 DNA: TGCGCCAGCAGCCGTACAGGGCGTGGGGGGTTGTTCTTC. Residues: CASSRTGRGGLFF.

V usage is TRBV6-5 and J usage is TRBJ1-5; 10 nucleotides match TRBD1. This CDR3 comprises 14 residues. The germline V gene encodes CDR1 MNHEY and CDR2 SVGAGI. V was clipped by 7 bases and J by 4 bases; unmatched bases: 4. CDR3 nucleotides: TGTGCCAGCACCGGGACAGGGGTGAATCAGCCCCAGCATTTT. Its translation: CASTGTGVNQPQHF.

The gene calls are TRBV6-5 and TRBJ1-1; the D is unclear. CDR1 is MNHEY, CDR2 SVGAGI, per germline. Between the trimmed V and J ends, which lost 2 bases and 10 bases, there was a span of 20 bases. The CDR3 consists of 15 residues. DNA of the CDR3: TGTGCCAGCAGTTACCAGCCCGGGCGGGTCGGGAGAGCTTTCTTT. It translates to CASSYQPGRVGRAFF.

The chain carries TRBV4-1 and TRBJ2-1; D perhaps matches TRBD1 (6 bases). This CDR3 spans 13 amino acids. Germline V gives CDR1 MGHRA, CDR2 YSYEKL. Trimming pared 1 base from V and 13 bases from J, leaving 14 bases between. CDR3 residues: CASSQVRAGVQFF. The CDR3 DNA reads TGCGCCAGCAGCCAAGTTCGGGCAGGGGTTCAGTTCTTC.

The gene calls are TRBV7-2 and TRBJ1-4; TRBD1 matches at 8 bases. The germline V gene has CDR1 SGHTA and CDR2 FQGNSA. This CDR3 comprises 14 residues. V lost 5 bases to trimming and J lost 8 bases; unmatched junction nucleotides: 7. For the CDR3, the DNA is TGTGCCAGCAGCCTGGGACAGGTGGGGGAAAAACTGTTTTTT. Amino acid sequence: CASSLGQVGEKLFF.

The chain recombines TRBV6-5 with TRBJ1-3, with D possibly TRBD1 on 6 matching bases. V gave up 6 bases and J gave up 0 bases, with 9 bases separating them. The CDR3 length is 14 residues. The germline V gene has CDR1 MNHEY and CDR2 SVGAGI. The CDR3 bases are TGTGCCAGCAGCCCGACAGGCTCTGGAAACACCATATATTTT. The encoded protein is CASSPTGSGNTIYF.

The chain couples TRBV5-1 to TRBJ2-3; 13 nucleotides line up with TRBD2. Trimming cost V 4 bases and J 3 bases; bases outside gene matches: 8. In germline, CDR1 is SGHRS, CDR2 YFSETQ. The CDR3 has 17 amino acids. The CDR3 sequence is CASSPDGLAGATDTQYF. In DNA, the CDR3 is TGCGCCAGCAGCCCCGACGGACTAGCGGGGGCAACAGATACGCAGTATTTT. Supplemented by reference TRBV5-1 and TRBJ2-3, the full variable domain reads KAGVTQTPRYLIKTRGQQVTLSCSPISGHRSVSWYQQTPGQGLQFLFEYFSETQRNKGNFPGRFSGRQFSNSRSEMNVSTLELGDSALYLCASSPDGLAGATDTQYFGPGTRLTVL.

The rearrangement links TRBV6-1 to TRBJ1-1; D not resolved. Trimming removed 4 bases at V and 0 bases at J, with 6 bases between. Germline V CDR1 and CDR2: MNHNS, SASEGT. This CDR3 region has 13 residues. In nucleotides, the CDR3 is TGTGCCAGCAGTGTGGTCATGAACACTGAAGCTTTCTTT. This encodes CASSVVMNTEAFF.

The chain recombines TRBV25-1 with TRBJ1-1; D gene ambiguous. V was pared by 2 bases and J by 0 bases, with 10 bases between. There are 15 residues in the CDR3. Germline CDR1 MGHDK, CDR2 SYGVNS. This chain's CDR3 is CASSEPGDLNTEAFF. For the CDR3, the DNA is TGTGCCAGCAGTGAACCGGGAGACCTGAACACTGAAGCTTTCTTT.

This clone appeared a single time. This chain joins TRBV6-1 and TRBJ1-4, with a tentative D call TRBD1 (5 bases). V was cut by 2 bases and J by 2 bases, with 15 bases left in between. The germline V gene has CDR1 MNHNS and CDR2 SASEGT. The CDR3 runs to 17 residues. The CDR3 spells CASSEMRRGLTNEKLFF. The DNA for the CDR3 is TGTGCCAGCAGTGAAATGCGGAGGGGTTTGACTAATGAAAAACTGTTTTTT.